The clone carrying this T cell receptor beta chain was detected many times. This CDR3 comprises 14 residues. V was shortened by 6 bases and J by 7 bases, with 13 bases between the two germline ends. The data belong to a study of neurological immune-mediated disorders. At the level of the study: About 90% of the roughly 34 multiple sclerosis patients had relapsing-remitting disease; 3 had secondary progressive.

TCRdb re-analysed the 5' RACE reads in MiXCR, keeping a single row per CDR3 protein. The table includes over 35,000 distinct CDR3 sequences, less than 5% detected once. The chain couples TRBV12-3 or TRBV12-4 to TRBJ1-6, with a tentative D call TRBD1 (5 bases). This TCR was sampled from a young man with multiple sclerosis. The material sequenced was PBMCs. The CDR3 region has the DNA TGTGCCAGCAGCCGCAGGGAGGAAAATTCACCCCTCCACTTT. Its translation is CASSRREENSPLHF.